This TCR beta chain was sequenced in a study of CD8+ T cells in alopecia areata. Turning to the study itself: The protocol delivered tofacitinib for 6 to 18 months, then withdrew it for 6 months. Scoring treated patients' severity relied on the percentage of scalp area affected.

Regarding this clone: What it binds is not known.

The CDR3 is 15 residues long. V gave up 0 bases and J gave up 11 bases, with 18 bases separating them. Germline CDR1 LNHNV, CDR2 YYDKDF (reference sequence). Treatment reported: oral pan-JAK inhibitor, 5-10 mg twice daily. Once RNA had been extracted, it was reverse transcribed into cDNA to act as the sequencing template. Profiled with immunoSEQ multiplex PCR; TCRdb holds only in-frame clones, not every one. The data show around 270,000 clones, 55% to 75% seen once. General observations from the study: Sequence data from scalp samples additionally include resident alphabeta T cells of normal skin. Tofacitinib significantly lowered scalp clonality and expanded CD8+ clones among the top 100.

This clonotype was sampled from a human donor with alopecia areata. This sample comprised CD4+ T cells sorted from blood, obtained at week 24, from a patient treated with tofacitinib. The chain is built from TRBV15 and TRBJ2-3; D uncertain. CDR3 nucleotide sequence: TGTGCCACCAGCAGAGATTCGAGCGATAGCCGCGGGCAGTATTTT. Encoded protein: CATSRDSSDSRGQYF.